These 12 T cell receptor beta chains originate from one sample sequenced in a study of CD8+CD57+ T cells in acquired aplastic anemia. Genomic DNA, the template, was used for profiling of the TCR beta VDJ and CDR3. TCRdb re-derived calls from the reads in MiXCR, one entry per CDR3 protein. The table lists hundreds of thousands of distinct CDR3 sequences, about two thirds of them singletons. The sequenced sample consisted of sorted CD4+, CD8+, or CD8+CD57+ T cells (not recorded which) from PBMCs. Receptor source: a human donor in good health, serving as a control.

The J gene is TRBJ2-4, the V gene TRBV7-9; possibly TRBD1 or TRBD2 for D (5 bases each). Deletions cut 7 bases from V and 9 bases from J, with 22 bases between. Germline V CDR1 and CDR2: SEHNR, FQNEAQ (reference sequence). The CDR3 length is 15 residues. In DNA, the CDR3 is TGTGCCAGCAATCTCGGTGAGGGGCTAGCACCCATTCAGTACTTC. Amino acids: CASNLGEGLAPIQYF.

Ten or more counts support this clonotype. The V gene is TRBV20-1, the J gene TRBJ1-5; 11 positions match TRBD1. This CDR3 contains 15 residues. V dropped 6 bases and J dropped 6; count of bases not matched to a gene: 10. Per germline, CDR1 DFQATT and CDR2 SNEGSKA (reference sequence). In DNA, the CDR3 is TGCAGTGCAGGCCGAAGGGACAGGGGGAGTCAGCCCCAGCATTTT. As protein: CSAGRRDRGSQPQHF.

This chain links TRBV20-1 with TRBJ2-1; 7 bases line up with TRBD2. The CDR3 consists of 15 residues. The V gene end was trimmed by 2 bases and the J gene end by 2 bases; junction bases not matched to a gene: 6. The germline V gene has CDR1 DFQATT and CDR2 SNEGSKA (reference sequence). The CDR3 is CSARLSGGTYNEQFF. Here the CDR3 DNA reads TGCAGTGCTAGACTCTCCGGGGGGACCTACAATGAGCAGTTCTTC.

This clonotype came up a few times. This chain links TRBV10-2 with TRBJ1-2; perhaps TRBD1 as D (6 bases). Germline assignment: CDR1 WSHSY and CDR2 SAAADI. The CDR3 extends over 14 amino acids. With 8 bases removed from V and 2 bases from J, the gap between germline ends came to 15 bases. The CDR3 sequence: CASSPQGLNYGYTF. In DNA, the CDR3 is TGCGCCAGCTCTCCCCAGGGGTTAAACTATGGCTACACCTTC.

With regard to this clonotype: Because it lacks the conserved phenylalanine or tryptophan at the end, this CDR3 is likely a read error. The chain is built from TRBV2 and TRBJ1-1; D not certain. V lost 10 bases, J lost 3 bases, and 18 bases lay in between. This CDR3 is 14 amino acids long. Germline V lookup: CDR1 SNHLY, CDR2 FYNNEI. DNA for the CDR3: TGTGCCACCAGCAGAGAGAATGGAGACACTGAAGCTTTCGTT. It is translated as CATSRENGDTEAFV.

The chain uses TRBV7-3 and TRBJ1-3; D is ambiguous. V was clipped by 3 bases and J by 0 bases, with 6 bases between them. The CDR3 sequence is 14 residues long. Per the germline V gene, CDR1 is SGHTA and CDR2 is FQGTGA. Here the CDR3 DNA reads TGTGCCAGCAGCTTTGTCGGCTCTGGAAACACCATATATTTT. Residues: CASSFVGSGNTIYF.

J is TRBJ2-7 and V is TRBV25-1; 13 positions agree with TRBD2. The V segment lost 6 bases and the J segment 6 bases; nucleotides outside the gene matches: 14. Germline V gene sequence: CDR1 MGHDK, CDR2 SYGVNS. This CDR3 comprises 17 residues. CDR3 in DNA: TGTGCCAGCAGCAATAGCGGACTAGCGGGAGTAGGGGGCGAGCAGTACTTC. Translation: CASSNSGLAGVGGEQYF.

This clonotype occurred a few times. The chain couples TRBV7-2 to TRBJ1-2; 7 positions agree with TRBD1. This CDR3 spans 13 amino acids. CDR1 and CDR2 from the germline V gene are SGHTA and FQGNSA. V gave up 4 bases and J gave up 9 bases; unmatched junction bases: 8. CDR3 sequence reads: CASSSGTARSYTF. CDR3 coding DNA: TGTGCCAGCAGCTCCGGGACAGCTCGTAGCTACACCTTC.

As to this clonotype: An end of the junction does not agree with germline; a read error may underlie this. The gene calls are TRBV7-3 and TRBJ1-1; tentative D call: TRBD1 (6 bases). CDR3 length: 14 amino acids. Germline V gives CDR1 SGHTA, CDR2 FQGTGA. CDR3 in amino acids: CASSFTGANAEAFF. CDR3 in DNA: TGCGCCAGCAGTTTTACGGGGGCAAACGCTGAAGCTTTCTTT.

This chain connects TRBV2 to TRBJ2-1; perhaps TRBD1 as D (6 bases). The CDR3 totals 15 residues. Germline assignment: CDR1 SNHLY and CDR2 FYNNEI. V lost 6 bases and J lost 4, with 16 bases in between. The CDR3 here is CASSSGQGDYNEQFF. CDR3 nucleotide sequence: TGTGCCAGCAGCTCGGGACAAGGGGATTACAATGAGCAGTTCTTC.

The chain joins TRBV7-9 to TRBJ2-7; D is perhaps TRBD2 (5 bases). With the DNA end fitting TRBJ2-1 better, the J assignment may be wrong. There are 14 residues in the CDR3. Looked up from germline, CDR1 is SEHNR and CDR2 is FQNEAQ (reference sequence). The CDR3 spells CASREDPEQPQQFF. The CDR3 DNA follows: TGTGCCAGCAGGGAGGACCCGGAACAACCCCAGCAGTTCTTC.

This clonotype was seen many times. Its ends do not fully match the called genes, so a read error is possible. This chain's CDR3 is CASSTTGTVSYGYTF. CDR3 in DNA: TGTGCCAGCAGTACCACCGGGACAGTCTCCTACGGCTACACTTTC. The genes are TRBV6-6 and TRBJ1-2; 7 nucleotides agree with TRBD1. The CDR3 spans 15 residues. In germline, CDR1 is MNHNY, CDR2 SVGAGI (reference sequence).